Included here is one T cell receptor beta chain sequence, with context. The data belong to a study of blood T cell repertoires in COVID-19. Overall study: PBMCs, B-cell-depleted T cells, or T cells provided the cDNA or gDNA that made up the material.

As originally analysed: Researchers report that nucleated cell counts were estimated from reference gene primer amplification. Using immunoSEQ multiplex PCR, the repertoire was profiled, and TCRdb retains in-frame clones only, with some absent. V and J calls and clone size come straight from that table; D and trimming were deduced from the DNA. The sample consists of some 330,000 clones, 92% of them appearing once. The germline gives CDR1 SGHKS, CDR2 YYEKEE (reference sequence). This CDR3 is 12 amino acids long. This receptor was obtained from a woman in her 30s who had recovered from COVID-19. This chain connects TRBV5-5 to TRBJ2-7; 8 nucleotides line up with TRBD2. Material: PBMCs or T cells enriched from blood (not recorded which). The CDR3 DNA reads TGTGCCAGCAGCTTGTCCGGCGGGAGGCCTATAGTC. Its protein product is CASSLSGGRPIV.